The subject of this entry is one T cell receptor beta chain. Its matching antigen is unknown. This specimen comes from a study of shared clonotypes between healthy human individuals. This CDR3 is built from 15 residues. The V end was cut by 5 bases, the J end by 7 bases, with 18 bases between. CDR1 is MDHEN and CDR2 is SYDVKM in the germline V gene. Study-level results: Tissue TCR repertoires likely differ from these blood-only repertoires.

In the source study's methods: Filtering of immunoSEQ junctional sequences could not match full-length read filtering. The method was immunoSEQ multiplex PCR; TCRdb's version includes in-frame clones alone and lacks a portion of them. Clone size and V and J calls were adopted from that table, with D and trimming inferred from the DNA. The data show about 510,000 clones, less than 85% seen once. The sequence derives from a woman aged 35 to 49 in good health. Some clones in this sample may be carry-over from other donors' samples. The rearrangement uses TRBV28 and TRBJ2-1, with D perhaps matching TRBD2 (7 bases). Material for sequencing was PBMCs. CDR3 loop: CASSPRGGGQNEQFF. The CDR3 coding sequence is TGTGCCAGCAGTCCTCGCGGCGGGGGCCAGAATGAGCAGTTCTTC.